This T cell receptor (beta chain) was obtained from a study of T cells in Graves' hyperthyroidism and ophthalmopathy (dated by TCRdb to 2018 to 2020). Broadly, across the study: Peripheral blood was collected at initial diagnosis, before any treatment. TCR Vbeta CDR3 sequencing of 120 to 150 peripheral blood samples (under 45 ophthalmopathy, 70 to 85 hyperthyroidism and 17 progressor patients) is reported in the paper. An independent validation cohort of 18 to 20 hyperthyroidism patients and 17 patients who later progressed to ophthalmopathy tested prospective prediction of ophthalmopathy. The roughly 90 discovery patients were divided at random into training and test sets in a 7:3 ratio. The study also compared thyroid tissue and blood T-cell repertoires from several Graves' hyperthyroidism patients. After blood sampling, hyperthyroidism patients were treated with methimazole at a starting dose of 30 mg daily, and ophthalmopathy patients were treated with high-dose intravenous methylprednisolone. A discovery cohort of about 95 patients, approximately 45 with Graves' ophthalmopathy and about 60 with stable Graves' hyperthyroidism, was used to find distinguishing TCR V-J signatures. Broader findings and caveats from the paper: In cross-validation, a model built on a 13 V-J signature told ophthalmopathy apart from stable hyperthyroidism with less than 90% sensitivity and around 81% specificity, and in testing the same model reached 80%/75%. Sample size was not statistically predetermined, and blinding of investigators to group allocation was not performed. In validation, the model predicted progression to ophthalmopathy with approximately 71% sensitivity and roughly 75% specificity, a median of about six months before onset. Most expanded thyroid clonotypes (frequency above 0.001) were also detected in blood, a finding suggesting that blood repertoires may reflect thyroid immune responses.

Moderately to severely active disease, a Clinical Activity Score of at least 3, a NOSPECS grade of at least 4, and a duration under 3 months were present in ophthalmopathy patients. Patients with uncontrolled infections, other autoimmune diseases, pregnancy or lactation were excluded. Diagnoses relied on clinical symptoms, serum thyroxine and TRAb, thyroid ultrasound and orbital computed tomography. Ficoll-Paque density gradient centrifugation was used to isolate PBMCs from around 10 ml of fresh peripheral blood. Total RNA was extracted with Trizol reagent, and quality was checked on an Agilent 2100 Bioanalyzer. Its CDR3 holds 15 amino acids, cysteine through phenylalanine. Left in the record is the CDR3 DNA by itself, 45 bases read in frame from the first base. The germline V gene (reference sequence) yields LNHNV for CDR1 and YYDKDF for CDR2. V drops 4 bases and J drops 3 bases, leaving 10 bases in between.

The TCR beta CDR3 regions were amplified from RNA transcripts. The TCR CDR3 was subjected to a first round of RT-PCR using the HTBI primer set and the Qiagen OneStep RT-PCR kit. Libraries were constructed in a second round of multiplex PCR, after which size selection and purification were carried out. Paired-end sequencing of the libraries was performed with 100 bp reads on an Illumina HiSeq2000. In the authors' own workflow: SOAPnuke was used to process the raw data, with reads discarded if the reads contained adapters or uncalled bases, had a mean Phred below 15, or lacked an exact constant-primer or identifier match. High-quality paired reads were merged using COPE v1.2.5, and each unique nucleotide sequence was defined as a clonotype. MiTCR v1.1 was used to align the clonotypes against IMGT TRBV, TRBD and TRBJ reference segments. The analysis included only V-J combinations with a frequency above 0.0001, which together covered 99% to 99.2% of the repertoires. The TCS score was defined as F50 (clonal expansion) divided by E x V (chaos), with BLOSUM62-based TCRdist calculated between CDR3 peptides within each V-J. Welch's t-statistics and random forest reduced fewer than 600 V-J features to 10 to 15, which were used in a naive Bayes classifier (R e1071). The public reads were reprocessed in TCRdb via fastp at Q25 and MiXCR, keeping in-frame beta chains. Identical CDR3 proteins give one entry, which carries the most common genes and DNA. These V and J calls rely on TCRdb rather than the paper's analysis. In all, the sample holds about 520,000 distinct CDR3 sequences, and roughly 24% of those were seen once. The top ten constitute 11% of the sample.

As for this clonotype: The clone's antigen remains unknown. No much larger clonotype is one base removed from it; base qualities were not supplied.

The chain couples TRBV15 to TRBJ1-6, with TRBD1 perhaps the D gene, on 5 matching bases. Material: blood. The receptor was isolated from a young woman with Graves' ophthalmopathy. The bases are TGTGCCACCAGCACGGGACTGCGCTATAATTCACCCCTCCACTTT. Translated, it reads CATSTGLRYNSPLHF.